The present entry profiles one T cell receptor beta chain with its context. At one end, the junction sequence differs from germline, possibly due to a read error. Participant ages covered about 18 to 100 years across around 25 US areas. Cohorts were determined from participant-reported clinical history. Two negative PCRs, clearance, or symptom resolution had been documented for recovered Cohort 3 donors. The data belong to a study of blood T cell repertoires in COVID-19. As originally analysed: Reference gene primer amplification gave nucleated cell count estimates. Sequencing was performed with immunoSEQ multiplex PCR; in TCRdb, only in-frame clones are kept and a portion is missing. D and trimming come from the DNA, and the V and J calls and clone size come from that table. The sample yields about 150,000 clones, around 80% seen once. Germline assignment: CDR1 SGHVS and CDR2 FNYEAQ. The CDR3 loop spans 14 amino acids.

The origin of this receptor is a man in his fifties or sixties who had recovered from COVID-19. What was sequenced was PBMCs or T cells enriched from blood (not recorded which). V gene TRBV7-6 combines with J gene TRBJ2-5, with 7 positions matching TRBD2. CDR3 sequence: CASSSMTSQESQYF. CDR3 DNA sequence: TGTGCCAGCAGCTCGATGACTAGCCAAGAGTCCCAGTACTTC.